This entry concerns a single TCR beta chain. The antigen remains unidentified. Germline V gene lookup returns CDR1 SGHRS and CDR2 YFSETQ. V shed 0 bases and J shed 0 bases, with 7 bases lying between them. The CDR3 is 15 residues long. The repertoire was sequenced with immunoSEQ multiplex PCR; TCRdb's copy has only in-frame clones and lacks some. The sample includes hundreds of thousands of clones, around 73% of them seen just once. The data were obtained in a study of shared clonotypes between healthy human individuals. Findings of the study overall: Rarefaction showed sorted-subset sequencing was incomplete despite large depth.

The TCR originated in a woman aged 25 to 39 in good health. The rearrangement joins TRBV5-1 to TRBJ2-1, with D unclear. Material for sequencing was memory CD4+ T cells sorted from blood. Subset here: CD45RA-negative fraction. For the CDR3, the DNA is TGCGCCAGCAGCTTGGGACGGGCCTCCTACAATGAGCAGTTCTTC. Translated, it gives CASSLGRASYNEQFF.